The 13 T cell receptor beta chains below come from one sample, sequenced in a study of cytomegalovirus exposure and HLA in healthy donors (dated by TCRdb to about 2017). Library preparation used the immunoSEQ multiplex PCR assay. For the multiplex PCR, a mixture combining 60 forward primers for TCR Vbeta segments and 13 reverse primers for TCR Jbeta segments was used. TCRdb retrieved this table from immuneACCESS and kept in-frame rearrangements only. Not all clones are present; in checked studies, unresolved V genes account for under half, and no reason is known for the remainder. Within this sample are about 130,000 clones, with more than 60% of them counted one time only. Clones ranked in the top ten supply 1.5% of the sample. The specimen was PBMCs. All receptors come from a young woman in good health and CMV-seronegative.

J is TRBJ1-5 and V is TRBV12-1; TRBD1 is the table's D call, not checked against the DNA. TRBV12-1 is assigned pseudogene status. The CDR3 has 15 residues. For the CDR3, the DNA is TGTGCCAGCAGCTGTACAGGGGGCGTGTATCAGCCCCAGCATTTT. Protein: CASSCTGGVYQPQHF.

This chain links TRBV7-2 with TRBJ2-1; D is ambiguous. Between the trimmed V and J ends, which lost 5 bases and 5 bases, there was a span of 13 bases. This CDR3 contains 14 residues. Looked up from germline, CDR1 is SGHTA and CDR2 is FQGNSA. This chain's CDR3 is CASSPEVVNNEQFF. The CDR3 DNA reads TGTGCCAGCAGCCCAGAGGTTGTAAACAATGAGCAGTTCTTC.

This sequence joins TRBV4-1 and TRBJ2-2, with 15 positions matching TRBD2. This CDR3 comprises 17 residues. CDR1 is MGHRA and CDR2 is YSYEKL in the germline V gene. V lost 4 bases and J lost 5; bases outside the gene matches: 5. DNA of the CDR3: TGCGCCAGCAGCCCTCTCGGACTAGCGGGAGGGACCGGGGAGCTGTTTTTT. As protein: CASSPLGLAGGTGELFF.

This chain joins TRBV30 and TRBJ1-2; TRBD1 matches at 10 bases. Germline V gene data show CDR1 as GTSNPN and CDR2 as SVGIG (reference sequence). V shed 0 bases and J 6 bases; nucleotides not matched to a gene: 1. This CDR3 contains 13 residues. CDR3 DNA sequence: TGTGCCTGGAGTGTGGGGACAGGGGATGGCTACACCTTC. It specifies CAWSVGTGDGYTF.

The chain combines TRBV19 with TRBJ1-5; the D gene is possibly TRBD1 (5 bases). V was shortened by 3 bases and J by 0 bases, with 9 bases between the two germline ends. CDR3 length equals 15 residues. The germline CDR1 and CDR2 sequences are LNHDA and SQIVND (reference sequence). The CDR3 sequence: CASSIKGYSNQPQHF. DNA of the CDR3: TGTGCCAGTAGTATTAAGGGGTATAGCAATCAGCCCCAGCATTTT.

The chain links TRBV5-1 to TRBJ2-5; TRBD1 agrees at 8 bases. The CDR3 runs 16 residues. V dropped 3 bases and J dropped 3; count of bases not matched to a gene: 10. Germline V gene sequence: CDR1 SGHRS, CDR2 YFSETQ. The chain's CDR3 is CASSWGSGGYEETQYF. CDR3 DNA sequence: TGCGCCAGCAGCTGGGGTTCAGGGGGCTATGAAGAGACCCAGTACTTC.

This rearrangement joins TRBV18 to TRBJ2-7; TRBD2 aligns across 11 bases. V lost 3 bases, J lost 7 bases, and 5 bases stayed unmatched. From germline, CDR1 is KGHSH and CDR2 LQKENI. The CDR3 has 14 residues. The CDR3 sequence: CASSPGTSGGEQYF. In nucleotides, the CDR3 is TGTGCCAGCTCACCCGGGACTAGCGGAGGGGAGCAGTACTTC.

The chain employs TRBV23-1 and TRBJ1-4; 8 bases are shared with TRBD1. TRBV23-1 falls under the ORF class, with uncertain function. V shed 4 bases and J 7 bases; nucleotides not matched to a gene: 5. CDR3 length equals 14 residues. The DNA for the CDR3 is TGCGCCAGCAGTCCGGACAGGGTGGGTGAAAAACTGTTTTTT. It encodes CASSPDRVGEKLFF.

A single count supports this clone. The rearrangement links TRBV5-1 to TRBJ2-3; possibly TRBD1 for D (7 bases). The V end lost 4 bases, the J end lost 1 base, and 16 bases lay between the germline ends. CDR3 length equals 16 residues. From germline, CDR1 is SGHRS and CDR2 YFSETQ. CDR3 nucleotide sequence: TGCGCCAGCAGCCCTCCTCAGGGGGGAGGCACAGATACGCAGTATTTT. This translates into CASSPPQGGGTDTQYF. Combining the CDR3 with reference TRBV5-1 and TRBJ2-3 gives the whole variable domain KAGVTQTPRYLIKTRGQQVTLSCSPISGHRSVSWYQQTPGQGLQFLFEYFSETQRNKGNFPGRFSGRQFSNSRSEMNVSTLELGDSALYLCASSPPQGGGTDTQYFGPGTRLTVL.

CDR3: CASSTGSNQPQHF. As DNA, the CDR3 is TGTGCCAGCAGCACAGGGAGCAATCAGCCCCAGCATTTT. The genes are TRBV6-6 and TRBJ1-5; tentatively, D is TRBD1 (6 bases). The V end lost 6 bases, the J end lost 1 base, and 7 bases lay between the germline ends. The germline gives CDR1 MNHNY, CDR2 SVGAGI (reference sequence). The CDR3 sequence is 13 residues long.

The V and J genes are TRBV7-8 and TRBJ2-5, with 8 positions matching TRBD1. The CDR3 length is 14 residues. Germline values: CDR1 SGHVS, CDR2 FQNEAQ. V lost 5 bases, J lost 3 bases, and 5 bases stayed unmatched. CDR3 loop: CASSRRDRKETQYF. Written as DNA, the CDR3 is TGTGCCAGCAGCCGCCGGGACAGGAAAGAGACCCAGTACTTC.

V gene TRBV7-9 combines with J gene TRBJ1-2; possibly TRBD1 for D (6 bases). Deletions cut 0 bases from V and 6 bases from J, with 23 bases between. Germline-derived CDR1 and CDR2 are SEHNR and FQNEAQ (reference sequence). This CDR3 is built from 18 residues. The CDR3, as DNA: TGTGCCAGCAGCTTAGCCGAGGGGGTGAATGCTGGTCGACATGGCTACACCTTC. Protein: CASSLAEGVNAGRHGYTF.

This chain joins TRBV28 and TRBJ2-3, with TRBD1 matching 8 bases. Germline assignment: CDR1 MDHEN and CDR2 SYDVKM. Trimming at V came to 7 bases and at J to 4 bases, leaving 19 bases not matched to a gene. The CDR3 is 18 residues long. The CDR3 DNA sequence: TGTGCCAGCACCCCTTACGTCGGGGCCCGACAGGGGTCAGATACGCAGTATTTT. It encodes CASTPYVGARQGSDTQYF.